The clone carrying this TCR beta chain was recorded a few times. Clones were sequenced by immunoSEQ multiplex PCR, and TCRdb holds only the in-frame ones, with some missing. The table lists around 1.1 million clones, approximately 77% of them singletons, with about 0.94% in the top ten. The data stem from a study of shared clonotypes between healthy human individuals. This CDR3 is built from 14 residues. The germline V gene has CDR1 LNHDA and CDR2 SQIVND (reference sequence). The V gene end was trimmed by 5 bases and the J gene end by 3 bases; junction bases not matched to a gene: 4. The chain employs TRBV19 and TRBJ1-5; 7 bases agree with TRBD1. The receptor was derived from a man between 18 and 35 years old in good health. Some clones in this sample may be carry-over from other donors' samples. Sequencing was carried out using memory CD4+ T cells from PBMCs. Subset: CD45RA-negative fraction. The CDR3 here is CASSLTGLNQPQHF. CDR3 bases: TGTGCCAGTAGTTTGACAGGGCTCAATCAGCCCCAGCATTTT. Full variable domain (outside the CDR3, taken from reference TRBV19 and TRBJ1-5): DGGITQSPKYLFRKEGQNVTLSCEQNLNHDAMYWYRQDPGQGLRLIYYSQIVNDFQKGDIAEGYSVSREKKESFPLTVTSAQKNPTAFYLCASSLTGLNQPQHFGDGTRLSIL.